The entry below gives a single T cell receptor beta chain sequence along with its context. V dropped 4 bases and J dropped 6; count of bases not matched to a gene: 11. The CDR3 is made up of 16 amino acids. CDR1 SEHNR and CDR2 FQNEAQ come from the germline V gene (reference sequence). This sample was taken from a study of blood T cell repertoires in COVID-19. On the study more broadly: The study drew acute and convalescent COVID-19 samples from the United States, Italy and Spain. Sample material is recorded as cDNA or gDNA derived from T cells, B-cell-depleted T cells, or PBMCs.

Original data processing: Reference gene primer amplification gave estimated nucleated cell counts. Method: immunoSEQ multiplex PCR; TCRdb's copy keeps in-frame clones and lacks some. The DNA was the basis for D and trimming; V, J and clone size are from that table. The sample holds about 54,000 clones, around nine tenths seen once. The sequencing input was peripheral blood. The receptor comes from a man over 45 with active COVID-19. The chain uses TRBV7-9 and TRBJ2-1, with 8 bases aligning to TRBD1. The CDR3 DNA reads TGTGCCAGCAGCTCAAGGACGGGACAGGCCACCAATGAGCAGTTCTTC. It encodes CASSSRTGQATNEQFF.